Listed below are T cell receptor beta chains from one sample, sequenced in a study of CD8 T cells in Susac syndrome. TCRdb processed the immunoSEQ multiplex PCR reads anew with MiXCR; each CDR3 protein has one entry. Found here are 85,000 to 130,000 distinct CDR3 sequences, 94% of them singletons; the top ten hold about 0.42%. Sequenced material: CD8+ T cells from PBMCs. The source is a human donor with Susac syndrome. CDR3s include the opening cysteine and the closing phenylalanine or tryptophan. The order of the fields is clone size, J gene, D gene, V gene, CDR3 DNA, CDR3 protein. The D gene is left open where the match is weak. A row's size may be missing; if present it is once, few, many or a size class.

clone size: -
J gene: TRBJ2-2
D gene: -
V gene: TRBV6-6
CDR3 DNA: TGTGCCAGCACCGCCGCGTTAACCGGGGAGCTGTTTTTT
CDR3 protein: CASTAALTGELFF

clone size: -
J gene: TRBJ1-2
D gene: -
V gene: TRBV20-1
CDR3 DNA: TGCAGTGCTTCCCCGAAAGGTAGTATCTATGGCTACACCTTC
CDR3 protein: CSASPKGSIYGYTF

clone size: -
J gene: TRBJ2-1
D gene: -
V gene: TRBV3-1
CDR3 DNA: TGTGCCAGCAGCTCTCTAGCGAGCTCCTACAATGAGCAGTTCTTC
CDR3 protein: CASSSLASSYNEQFF

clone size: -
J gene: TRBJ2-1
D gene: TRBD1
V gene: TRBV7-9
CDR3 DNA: TGTGCCAGCAGCTTATCGGGACAGGGAGCATACAATGAGCAGTTCTTC
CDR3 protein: CASSLSGQGAYNEQFF

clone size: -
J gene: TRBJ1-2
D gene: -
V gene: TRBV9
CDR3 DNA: TGTGCCAGCAGTGGAAGATTCTATGGCTACACCTTC
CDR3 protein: CASSGRFYGYTF

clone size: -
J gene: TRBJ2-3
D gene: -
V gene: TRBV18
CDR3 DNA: TGTGCCAGCTCACGGACGGATTGGGATACGCAGTATTTT
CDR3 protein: CASSRTDWDTQYF

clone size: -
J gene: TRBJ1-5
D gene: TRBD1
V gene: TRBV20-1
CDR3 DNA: TGCAGTGCGACAGGGACAAGTGATCAGCCCCAGCATTTT
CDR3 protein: CSATGTSDQPQHF

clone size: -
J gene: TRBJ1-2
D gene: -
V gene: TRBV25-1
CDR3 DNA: TGTGCCAGCAGCCTCGGGGCTAGTGGCTACACCTTC
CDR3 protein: CASSLGASGYTF

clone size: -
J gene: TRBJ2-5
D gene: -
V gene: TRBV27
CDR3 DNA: TGTGCCAGCAGTTTATCGGGGGTCTCAGGAGAGACCCAGTACTTC
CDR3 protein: CASSLSGVSGETQYF

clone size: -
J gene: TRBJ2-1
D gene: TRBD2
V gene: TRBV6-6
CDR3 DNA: TGTGCCAGTGGGTTGGCTAGCGGGGACGATGAGCAGTTCTTC
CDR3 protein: CASGLASGDDEQFF

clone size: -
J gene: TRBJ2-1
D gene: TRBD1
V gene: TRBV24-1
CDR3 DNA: TGTGCCACCAGAGGACAGGCTAACAATGAGCAGTTCTTC
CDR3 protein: CATRGQANNEQFF

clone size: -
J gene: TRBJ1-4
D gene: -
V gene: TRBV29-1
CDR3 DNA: TGCAGCGTTGAGAGGGGCCGCCGTGTGCCCGGGTATGAAAAACTGTTTTTT
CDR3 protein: CSVERGRRVPGYEKLFF

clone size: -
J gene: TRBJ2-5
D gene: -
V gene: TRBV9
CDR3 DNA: TGTGCCAGCAGCGTAGCGGCAGGCGCCAAGGAGACCCAGTACTTC
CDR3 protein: CASSVAAGAKETQYF

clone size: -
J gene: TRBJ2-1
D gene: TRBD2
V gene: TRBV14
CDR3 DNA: TGTGCCAGCAGCCAAGAATTCCCTAGCGGGCTTTACAATGAGCAGTTCTTC
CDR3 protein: CASSQEFPSGLYNEQFF

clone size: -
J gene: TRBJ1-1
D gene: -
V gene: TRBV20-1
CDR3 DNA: TGCAGTGCTAGCCCGGGGGGTCGGGGCACTGAAGCTTTCTTT
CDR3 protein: CSASPGGRGTEAFF

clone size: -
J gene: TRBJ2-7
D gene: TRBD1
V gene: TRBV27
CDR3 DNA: TGTGCCAGCAGTTTATCGAAGAGGGGGCGGGAGCAGTACTTC
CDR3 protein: CASSLSKRGREQYF

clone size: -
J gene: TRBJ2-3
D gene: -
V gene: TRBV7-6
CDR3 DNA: TGTGCCAGCAGCCCGCGACCCCCCGTAGATACGCAGTATTTT
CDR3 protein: CASSPRPPVDTQYF

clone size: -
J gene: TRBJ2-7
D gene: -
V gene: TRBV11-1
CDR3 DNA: TGTGCCAGCAGCTGGGAACCGGGACCTTTGACCCACGAGCAGTACTTC
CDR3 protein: CASSWEPGPLTHEQYF

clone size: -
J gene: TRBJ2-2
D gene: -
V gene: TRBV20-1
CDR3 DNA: TGCAGTGCTAGGGACCAAGGCACCGGGGAGCTGTTTTTT
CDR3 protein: CSARDQGTGELFF

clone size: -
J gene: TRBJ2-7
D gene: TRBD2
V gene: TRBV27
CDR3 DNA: TGTGCCACCCGGACGGGGGGCTACGAGCAGTACTTC
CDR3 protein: CATRTGGYEQYF

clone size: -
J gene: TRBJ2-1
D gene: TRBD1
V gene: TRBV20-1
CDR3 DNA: TGCAGTGCTAGCATTATGGACAGGGTCTACAATGAGCAGTTCTTC
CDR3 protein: CSASIMDRVYNEQFF

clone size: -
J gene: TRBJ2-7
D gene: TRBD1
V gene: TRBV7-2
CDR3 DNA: TGTGCCAGCAGCGAGACAGGGCCCTACGAGCAGTACTTC
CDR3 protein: CASSETGPYEQYF

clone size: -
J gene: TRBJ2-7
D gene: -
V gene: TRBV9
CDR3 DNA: TGTGCCAGCAGCGTAGGACAGTGGAGCGGCCCCCTGGGGCAGTACTTC
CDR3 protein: CASSVGQWSGPLGQYF

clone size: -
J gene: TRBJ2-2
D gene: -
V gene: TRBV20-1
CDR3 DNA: TGCAGTGCTCTCCCTCGGGGCCGCGGGGAGCTGTTTTTT
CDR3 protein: CSALPRGRGELFF

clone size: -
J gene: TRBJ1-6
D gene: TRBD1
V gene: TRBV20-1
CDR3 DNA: TGCAGTGCTAGAGGCCCAACAGCGACAGGGCTAAATTCACCCCTCCACTTT
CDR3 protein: CSARGPTATGLNSPLHF

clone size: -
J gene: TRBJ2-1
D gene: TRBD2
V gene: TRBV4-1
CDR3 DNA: TGCGCCAGCAGCCATAGTCCGCTAGCGGGGGGGCAGAATGAGCAGTTCTTC
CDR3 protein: CASSHSPLAGGQNEQFF

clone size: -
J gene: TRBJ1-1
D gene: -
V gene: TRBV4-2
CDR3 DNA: TGTGCCAGCAGCCGGAAACGGGGGGCGAACACTGAAGCTTTCTTT
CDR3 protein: CASSRKRGANTEAFF

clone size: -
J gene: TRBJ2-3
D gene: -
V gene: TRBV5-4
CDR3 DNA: TGTGCCAGCAGCTCGCGATTTATATCAGATACGCAGTATTTT
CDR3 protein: CASSSRFISDTQYF

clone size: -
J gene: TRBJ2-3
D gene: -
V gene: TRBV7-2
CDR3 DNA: TGTGCCAGCAGCTTGTTGCCCGATACGCAGTATTTT
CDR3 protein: CASSLLPDTQYF

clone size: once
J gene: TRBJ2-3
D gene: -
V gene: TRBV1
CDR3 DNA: TGCACCAGCAGCCAAGTCCTTCTGGGTAGCGGACCAACAGATACGCAGTATTTT
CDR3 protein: CTSSQVLLGSGPTDTQYF

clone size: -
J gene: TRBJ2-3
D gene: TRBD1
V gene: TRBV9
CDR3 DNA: TGTGCCAGCAGCCCCCGCCGGGACAGCACGACAGATACGCAGTATTTT
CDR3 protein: CASSPRRDSTTDTQYF

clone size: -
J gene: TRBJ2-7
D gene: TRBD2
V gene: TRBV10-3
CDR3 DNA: TGTGCCATCAGTGAAGGGGCTAGCGGGGGCCCCCCTCCCTACGAGCAGTACTTC
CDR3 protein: CAISEGASGGPPPYEQYF

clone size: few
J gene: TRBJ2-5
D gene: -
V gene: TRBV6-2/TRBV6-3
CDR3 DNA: TGTGCCAGCAGTTCAAGGACAGTCCAAGAGACCCAGTACTTC
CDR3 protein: CASSSRTVQETQYF

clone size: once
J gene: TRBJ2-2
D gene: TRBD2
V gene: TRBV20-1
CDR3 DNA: TGCAGTGCTAGAGATCAACAGCGGGGAAACACCGGGGAGCTGTTTTTT
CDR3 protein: CSARDQQRGNTGELFF

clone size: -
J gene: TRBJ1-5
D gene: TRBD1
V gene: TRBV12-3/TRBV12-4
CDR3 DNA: TGTGCCAGCAGTACCCGACAGGGGGCAAGCAATCAGCCCCAGCATTTT
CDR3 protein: CASSTRQGASNQPQHF

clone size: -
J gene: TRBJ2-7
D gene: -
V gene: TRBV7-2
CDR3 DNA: TGTGCCAGCAGCTTACCGGACAGCTCCTACGAGCAGTACTTC
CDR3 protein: CASSLPDSSYEQYF

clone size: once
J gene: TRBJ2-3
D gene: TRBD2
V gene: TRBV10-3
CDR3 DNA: TGTGCCGTCGGACTAGCGGGGGGGCCAGATACGCAGTATTTT
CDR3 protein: CAVGLAGGPDTQYF

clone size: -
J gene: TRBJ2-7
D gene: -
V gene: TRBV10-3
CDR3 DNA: TGTGCCATCGGGGACCAGGCCTACGAGCAGTACTTC
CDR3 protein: CAIGDQAYEQYF

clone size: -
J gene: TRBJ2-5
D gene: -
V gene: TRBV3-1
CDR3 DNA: TGTGCCAGCAGCCAAGATCTGGCGGAGACCCAGTACTTC
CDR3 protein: CASSQDLAETQYF

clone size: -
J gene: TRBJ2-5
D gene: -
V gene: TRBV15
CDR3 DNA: TGTGCCACCAGGGTGGGGGAGACCCAGTACTTC
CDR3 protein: CATRVGETQYF

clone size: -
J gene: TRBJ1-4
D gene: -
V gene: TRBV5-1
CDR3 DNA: TGCGCCAGCAGCCCCTCGGGTGGGGGACCTAGTGAAAAACTGTTTTTT
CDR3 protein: CASSPSGGGPSEKLFF

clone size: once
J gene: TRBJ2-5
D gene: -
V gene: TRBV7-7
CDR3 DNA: TGTGCCAGCAGCCCCGACTCTTGGGGTAGAGAGACCCAGTACTTC
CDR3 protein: CASSPDSWGRETQYF

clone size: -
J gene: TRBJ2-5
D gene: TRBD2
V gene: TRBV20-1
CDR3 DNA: TGCAGTGCTACCACCCCCTCTCCGCGGGGGGCCAATCCCGAAGAGACCCAGTACTTC
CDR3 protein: CSATTPSPRGANPEETQYF

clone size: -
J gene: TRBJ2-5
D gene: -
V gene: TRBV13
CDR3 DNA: TGTGCCAGCAGCGCCGGGGACGCTGGGGAGACCCAGTACTTC
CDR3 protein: CASSAGDAGETQYF

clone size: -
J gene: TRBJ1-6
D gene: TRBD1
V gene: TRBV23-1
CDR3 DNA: TGCGCCAGCAAATACCCCCGGACAGGGGGAAATTCACCCCTCCACTTT
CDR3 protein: CASKYPRTGGNSPLHF

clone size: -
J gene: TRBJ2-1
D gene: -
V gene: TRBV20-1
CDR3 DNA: TGCAGTGCTAGAGCGGCAGGGTCCAATGAGCAGTTCTTC
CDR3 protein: CSARAAGSNEQFF

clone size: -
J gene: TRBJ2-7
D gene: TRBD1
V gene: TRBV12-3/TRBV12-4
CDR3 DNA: TGTGCCAGCAGTCCCACAGGGGCCCACGAGCAGTACTTC
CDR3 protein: CASSPTGAHEQYF

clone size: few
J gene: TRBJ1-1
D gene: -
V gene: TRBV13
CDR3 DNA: TGTGCCAGCAGCCCCGGGAACACTGAAGCTTTCTTT
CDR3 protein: CASSPGNTEAFF

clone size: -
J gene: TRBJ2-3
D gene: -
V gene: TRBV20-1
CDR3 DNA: TGCAGTGCTAGTTCGATTAGCGGTAACACAGATACGCAGTATTTT
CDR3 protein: CSASSISGNTDTQYF

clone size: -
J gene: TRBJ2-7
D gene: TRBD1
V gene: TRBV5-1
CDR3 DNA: TGCGCCAGCAGCTTGGAAGGGGGCTTGGACGAGCAGTACTTC
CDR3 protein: CASSLEGGLDEQYF

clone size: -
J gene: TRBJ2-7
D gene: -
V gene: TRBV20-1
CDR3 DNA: TGCAGTGCTAGTGAAAGATCCCCTAGGGAGCAGTACTTC
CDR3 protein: CSASERSPREQYF